The clone carrying this T cell receptor (beta chain) has only a few counts. Its antigen is undetermined. This specimen belongs to a study of post-analysis software for immune sequencing data. About the research overall: The study covered relapsing-remitting, secondary progressive and progressive-relapsing courses of multiple sclerosis. Study observations and caveats: Five TRBV segments (TRBV5-6, TRBV5-1 and TRBV20-1 among them) occurred more frequently in patients than in controls. With F measure, samples from one preparation batch clustered together strongly. People with multiple sclerosis had a significantly lower normalized Chao1 diversity than controls did.

Germline V gene sequence: CDR1 MNHNY, CDR2 SVGAGI (reference sequence). The CDR3 has 16 residues. Built from TCR beta cDNA, the libraries had unique molecular identifiers in them. T cells numbering roughly 1 to 10 million yielded around 500,000 cDNA molecules. TCRdb re-derived calls from the PCR reads in MiXCR, one entry per CDR3 protein. The table includes about 540,000 distinct CDR3 sequences, less than 40% detected once. The sample consisted of blood. The chain has TRBV6-6 and TRBJ2-4, with D hard to call. The J call is in doubt because the DNA end fits TRBJ2-5 better. The source of this sequence is a girl under 18 with multiple sclerosis. This CDR3 is CASPTGPKTPRETQYF. For the CDR3, the DNA is TGTGCCAGCCCAACCGGGCCCAAGACCCCGAGGGAGACCCAGTACTTC.